The TCR beta chain described here comes from a study of regulatory T cells in long-lasting Graves disease. CDR3-region Arm-PCR and iRepertoire HTBI primers produced the TCR beta libraries. Authors' data handling: Samples revealed 62 TRBV and approximately 15 TRBJ segments. TCRdb called the multiplex PCR reads again in MiXCR, with one record for every CDR3 protein. TCRdb's processing, not the authors' own work, is the source of the V and J calls. Here the sample spans 440,000 or so distinct CDR3 sequences, less than 20% being singletons. The germline gives CDR1 SGHNT, CDR2 YYREEE (reference sequence). The ends lost 2 bases at V and 1 base at J; junction bases unmatched: 3. This CDR3 contains 16 residues. Time point denoted: newly diagnosed GD, antithyroid drugs for less than 3 months. The TCR library was prepared using RNA isolated from PBMCs. These data were also filed under a second study, of T cells in Graves' hyperthyroidism and ophthalmopathy.

The receptor was isolated from a woman under 40 with Graves disease. The sample consisted of peripheral blood mononuclear cells (PBMCs), taken at new diagnosis, from a patient treated with antithyroid drugs. The chain combines TRBV5-4 with TRBJ2-2; TRBD2 matches at 9 bases. The CDR3 DNA reads TGTGCCAGCAGCTTTAGCGGGAGCGGGAACACCGGGGAGCTGTTTTTT. This translates into CASSFSGSGNTGELFF.